This T cell receptor (beta chain) was identified during a study of cytomegalovirus exposure and HLA in healthy donors. Across the whole study: Within the Caucasian-associated ancestry cluster were 81% of the approximately 390 genotyped donors. Study findings and constraints: There were around 160 TCR beta chains listed as cytomegalovirus-associated. Links to common viral pathogens appeared, in a later analysis, for several of the most significant clusters. TCR beta sequences reportedly predicted the HLA-A and HLA-B alleles of most subjects accurately.

Trimming at V came to 0 bases and at J to 5 bases, leaving 9 bases not matched to a gene. This CDR3 has 18 residues. CDR1 is LGHNA and CDR2 is YSLEER in the germline V gene. Primers for the PCR totalled 60 Vbeta and 13 Jbeta. Assay: immunoSEQ multiplex PCR; the TCRdb copy retains only in-frame clones and omits some. Of 87,000 or so clones listed, 60% to 85% are singletons. This clone was seen a handful of times. What it binds is not known. The receptor's source is a woman in her thirties or forties in good health and CMV-seronegative. Material for sequencing was PBMCs. The chain links TRBV4-3 to TRBJ2-3; 12 bases are shared with TRBD2. CDR3 sequence (DNA): TGCGCCAGCAGCCAAGATAGGTCGGGGGGACTAGCGGGAGATACGCAGTATTTT. This sequence encodes CASSQDRSGGLAGDTQYF.